Following are 15 T cell receptor beta chains from one sample sequenced in a study of blood T cells in healthy people across ages. Sample-barcoded 5' priming and a J-beta primer mix drove a second PCR of roughly 7 to 11 cycles. Each CDR3 protein is one row after TCRdb ran MiXCR on the 5' RACE reads. This table holds roughly 790,000 distinct CDR3 sequences, around 46% found once. The sequenced sample was blood. These receptors were obtained from a woman aged 55-70 years in good health.

For this clonotype: Lacking the conserved final phenylalanine or tryptophan, this CDR3 likely reflects a read error. This chain uses TRBV12-3 or TRBV12-4 with TRBJ2-1, with a tentative D call TRBD2 (6 bases). This CDR3 comprises 17 residues. Trimming shortened V by 3 bases and J by 4 bases, and 19 bases separated the two germline ends. The DNA for the CDR3 is TGTGCCAGCAGTTTGGATGTTAGCGGCAATTCTTACAATGAGCAGTTCTCC. It encodes CASSLDVSGNSYNEQFS.

This clonotype was picked up a small number of times. The chain joins TRBV3-1 to TRBJ2-1; 11 nucleotides line up with TRBD2. The J call is in doubt because the DNA end fits TRBJ2-7 better. Looked up from germline, CDR1 is LGHDT and CDR2 is YNNKEL (reference sequence). The CDR3 totals 16 residues. CDR3 sequence: CASSQVAGGVYNEQYF. In DNA, the CDR3 is TGTGCCAGCAGCCAAGTAGCGGGGGGGGTCTACAATGAGCAGTACTTC.

Here the CDR3 DNA reads TGCAGTGCTAGGGGACTAGCGGGAGCCCCTACGCAGTATTTT. Translation: CSARGLAGAPTQYF. This chain joins TRBV20-1 and TRBJ2-3, with 14 bases identical to TRBD2. Germline values: CDR1 DFQATT, CDR2 SNEGSKA (reference sequence). Trimming cost V 3 bases and J 8 bases; bases outside gene matches: 4. This CDR3 has 14 amino acids.

The chain is built from TRBV3-1 and TRBJ2-2; maybe TRBD2 (6 bases). Deletions cut 2 bases from V and 1 base from J, with 11 bases between. Germline CDR1 reads LGHDT; CDR2 reads YNNKEL (reference sequence). The CDR3 contains 16 residues. The CDR3 nucleotides read TGTGCCAGCAGCCAAAGTTTCGGGGGGAACACCGGGGAGCTGTTTTTT. Its translation: CASSQSFGGNTGELFF.

V and J are TRBV5-1 and TRBJ2-7; D gene ambiguous. Trimming pared 5 bases from V and 1 base from J, leaving 16 bases between. Germline loops: CDR1 SGHRS, CDR2 YFSETQ. The CDR3 covers 15 residues. In DNA, the CDR3 is TGCGCCAGCAGGGCTGGGTCTCGGCAATCCTACGAGCAGTACTTC. It codes for CASRAGSRQSYEQYF. Combining the CDR3 with reference TRBV5-1 and TRBJ2-7 gives the whole variable domain KAGVTQTPRYLIKTRGQQVTLSCSPISGHRSVSWYQQTPGQGLQFLFEYFSETQRNKGNFPGRFSGRQFSNSRSEMNVSTLELGDSALYLCASRAGSRQSYEQYFGPGTRLTVT.

The gene calls are TRBV6-2 or TRBV6-3 and TRBJ2-1; D is possibly TRBD2 (5 bases). V was cut by 5 bases and J by 8 bases, with 13 bases left in between. The germline CDR1 and CDR2 sequences are MNHEY and SVGEGT. This CDR3 is built from 13 residues. CDR3 nucleotide sequence: TGTGCCAGCAGTACGAGGACTGTCGATGAGCAGTTCTTC. This sequence encodes CASSTRTVDEQFF.

This clonotype has a count of ten or more. The chain carries TRBV18 and TRBJ2-7; tentative D call: TRBD1 (6 bases). CDR3 length equals 15 residues. Trimming removed 3 bases from V and 2 bases from J, with 14 bases in between. CDR1 is KGHSH, CDR2 LQKENI, per germline. Here the CDR3 DNA reads TGTGCCAGCTCACCCATCGGGACAAAACCCTACGAGCAGTACTTC. Its translation is CASSPIGTKPYEQYF.

Only a few counts were recorded for this clonotype. The chain recombines TRBV5-5 with TRBJ1-5; a weak D match, TRBD1 (5 bases). Trimming took 1 base from V and 4 from J, leaving 12 bases between them. Germline CDR1 is SGHKS and CDR2 is YYEKEE (reference sequence). The CDR3 extends over 15 amino acids. The CDR3 reads CASSLMGPLNQPQHF. CDR3 coding DNA: TGTGCCAGCAGCTTGATGGGACCGCTAAATCAGCCCCAGCATTTT.

The chain recombines TRBV2 with TRBJ2-5; 9 bases map to TRBD2. CDR3 size: 17 residues. Germline V gene data show CDR1 as SNHLY and CDR2 as FYNNEI. V lost 1 base and J lost 6; bases outside the gene matches: 12. CDR3 amino acids: CASSEGRASGNGQTQYF. Here the CDR3 DNA reads TGTGCCAGCAGTGAAGGAAGGGCTAGCGGGAACGGTCAGACCCAGTACTTC.

The genes are TRBV21-1 and TRBJ2-7; no DNA check was done on the table's D call, TRBD1. TRBV21-1 is given as a pseudogene. There are 15 residues in the CDR3. The CDR3 DNA sequence: TGTGCCAGCCTCCGACACGAACAGGGGTCCTACGAGCAGTACTTC. Its translation is CASLRHEQGSYEQYF.

V and J are TRBV29-1 and TRBJ2-1; the match to TRBD1 covers 9 bases. The V gene's germline CDR1 is SQVTM and CDR2 ANQGSEA. This CDR3 has 15 amino acids. Trimming at V came to 4 bases and at J to 5 bases, leaving 9 bases not matched to a gene. Here the CDR3 reads CSVAGGGTGNNEQFF. CDR3 nucleotide sequence: TGCAGCGTTGCTGGGGGCGGGACAGGGAACAATGAGCAGTTCTTC.

J is TRBJ2-7 and V is TRBV25-1; 8 bases align to TRBD2. The end of the DNA aligns better with TRBJ2-5, so the J call may be wrong. Germline assignment: CDR1 MGHDK and CDR2 SYGVNS. The CDR3 spans 16 residues. DNA for the CDR3: TGTGCCGGCAATTGTAGCGGGGAGGTTTCTAAAAAGACCCAGTACTTC. Its protein is CAGNCSGEVSKKTQYF.

This clonotype was found a few times. The rearrangement links TRBV5-6 to TRBJ2-1; no firm D call. CDR1 and CDR2 from the germline V gene are SGHDT and YYEEEE. The CDR3 runs to 12 residues. V was pared by 4 bases and J by 6 bases, with 8 bases between. Written as DNA, the CDR3 is TGTGCCAGCAGCCCCTTAACCAATGAGCAGTTCTTC. Translation gives CASSPLTNEQFF.

V and J are TRBV6-6 and TRBJ2-3; 7 nucleotides line up with TRBD1. V dropped 5 bases and J dropped 2; count of bases not matched to a gene: 4. The germline CDR1 and CDR2 sequences are MNHNY and SVGAGI (reference sequence). The CDR3 is made up of 14 amino acids. The CDR3 region has the DNA TGTGCCAGCAGTGGGGACAGCCTCACAGATACGCAGTATTTT. Its translation: CASSGDSLTDTQYF.

This clonotype was counted a few times. The rearrangement joins TRBV5-1 to TRBJ2-1; tentative D call: TRBD2 (5 bases). The CDR3 is made up of 14 amino acids. CDR1 is SGHRS and CDR2 is YFSETQ in the germline V gene. V dropped 6 bases and J dropped 7 bases, with 17 bases sitting between them. The CDR3 nucleotides are TGCGCCAGCACCATAATGACTACACCGAATGAGCAGTTCTTC. As protein: CASTIMTTPNEQFF.